This T cell receptor beta chain derives from a study of memory CD4+ T cells and cytomegalovirus serostatus. Single viable CD3+CD4+CD8-CD45RO+ cells were sorted as the memory CD4+ T cells. Notes on this clone: Its antigen is not identified.

Study conclusions and caveats: Of 164 reported CMV TCRbeta sequences, about 67 were found in memory CD4+ repertoires.

CDR1 SGHNT and CDR2 YYREEE come from the germline V gene (reference sequence). The CDR3 is 14 residues long. With 4 bases clipped from V and 6 bases from J, the junction kept 5 bases outside the gene matches. Repertoires were generated with immunoSEQ multiplex PCR, while TCRdb's copy carries only in-frame clones and drops some. Found here are around 63,000 clones, around 80% of them singletons; the top ten hold around 0.58%. Sequencing was done on a sample of memory CD4+ T cells from blood. The sequence derives from an adult in good health and CMV-seronegative. Some clones in this sample may be carry-over from other donors' samples. The chain is built from TRBV5-4 and TRBJ1-1, with TRBD1 matching over 11 bases. As DNA, the CDR3 is TGTGCCAGCAGCGGACGGGACAGGGGGGCTGAAGCTTTCTTT. This codes for CASSGRDRGAEAFF.